The TCR beta chain described here comes from a study of OX40 agonist ivuxolimab in advanced cancers. Study in general: Participants could have had prior anti-PD-1, anti-PD-L1 or anti-CTLA-4 therapy, and roughly 40% had some.

CDR1 and CDR2 from the germline V gene are LNHNV and YYDKDF (reference sequence). Trimming pared 0 bases from V and 4 bases from J, leaving 7 bases between. This CDR3 region has 13 residues. Systemic immunosuppression or autoimmune disease history was grounds to exclude patients. Profiled with immunoSEQ multiplex PCR; TCRdb holds only in-frame clones, not every one. The table includes 45,000 or so clones, roughly four fifths detected once. Details on this clone: At the DNA level, this CDR3 is encoded by other sequences in the same sample as well.

Sample: CD4+ or CD8+ T cells sorted from blood, taken in a trial of the OX40 agonist ivuxolimab. The rearrangement uses TRBV15 and TRBJ2-7; D is ambiguous. The receptor was derived from an adult with an advanced solid tumor such as melanoma, head and neck, liver or kidney cancer. The CDR3 region is CATSRERQYEQYF. The CDR3 DNA reads TGTGCCACCAGCAGAGAAAGGCAATACGAGCAGTACTTC.